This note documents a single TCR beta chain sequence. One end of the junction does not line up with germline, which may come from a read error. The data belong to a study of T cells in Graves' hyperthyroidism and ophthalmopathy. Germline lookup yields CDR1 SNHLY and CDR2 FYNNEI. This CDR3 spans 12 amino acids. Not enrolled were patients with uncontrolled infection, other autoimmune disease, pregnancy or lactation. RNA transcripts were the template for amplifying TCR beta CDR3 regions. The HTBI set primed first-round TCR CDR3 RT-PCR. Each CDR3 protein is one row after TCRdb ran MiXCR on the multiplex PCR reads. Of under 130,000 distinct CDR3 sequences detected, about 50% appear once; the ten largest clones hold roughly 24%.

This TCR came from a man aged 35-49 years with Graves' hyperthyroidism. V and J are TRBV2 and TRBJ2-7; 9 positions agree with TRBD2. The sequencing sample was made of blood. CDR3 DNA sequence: TGCGCTTGGACTAGCGAGAAGTACGAGCAGTACTTC. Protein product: CAWTSEKYEQYF.